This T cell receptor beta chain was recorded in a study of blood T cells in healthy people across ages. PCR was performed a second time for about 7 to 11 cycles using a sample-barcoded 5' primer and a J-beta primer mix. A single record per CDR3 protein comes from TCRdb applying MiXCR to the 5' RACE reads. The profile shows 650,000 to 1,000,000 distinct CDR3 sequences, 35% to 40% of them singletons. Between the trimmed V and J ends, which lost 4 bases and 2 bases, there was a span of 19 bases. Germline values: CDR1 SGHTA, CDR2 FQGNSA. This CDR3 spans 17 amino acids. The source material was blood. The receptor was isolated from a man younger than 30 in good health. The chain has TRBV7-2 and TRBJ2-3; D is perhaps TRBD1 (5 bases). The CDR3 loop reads CASSSPPRGHNTDTQYF. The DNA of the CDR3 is TGTGCCAGCAGCTCACCCCCCCGAGGACACAACACAGATACGCAGTATTTT.